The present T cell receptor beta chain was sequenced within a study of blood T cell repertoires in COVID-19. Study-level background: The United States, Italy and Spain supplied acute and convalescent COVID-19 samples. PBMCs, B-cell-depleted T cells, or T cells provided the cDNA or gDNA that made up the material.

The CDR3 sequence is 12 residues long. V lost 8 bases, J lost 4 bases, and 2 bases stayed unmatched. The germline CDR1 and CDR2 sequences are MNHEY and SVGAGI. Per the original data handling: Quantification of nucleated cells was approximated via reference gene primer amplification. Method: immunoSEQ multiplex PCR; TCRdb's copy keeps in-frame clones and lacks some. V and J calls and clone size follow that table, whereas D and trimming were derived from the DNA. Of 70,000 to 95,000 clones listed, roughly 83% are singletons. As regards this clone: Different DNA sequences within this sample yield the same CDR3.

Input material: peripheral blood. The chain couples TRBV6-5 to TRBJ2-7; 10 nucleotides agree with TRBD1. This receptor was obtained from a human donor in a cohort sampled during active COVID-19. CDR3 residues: CASGDRGYEQYF. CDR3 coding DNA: TGTGCCAGCGGGGACAGGGGTTACGAGCAGTACTTC.